One and the same sample provided the 7 T cell receptor beta chains below, sequenced in a study of beta chain features in type 1 diabetes. What was sequenced were expressed TCRB transcripts, since all of the isolated RNA had been reverse transcribed. Data came from immunoSEQ multiplex PCR; TCRdb stores just in-frame clones and leaves some out. The sample holds 860,000 or so clones, roughly 15% seen once. Sequenced: naive CD4+ T cells from blood. These TCRs come from a woman between 18 and 30 years old in good health.

J is TRBJ2-2 and V is TRBV5-4; maybe TRBD2 (5 bases). Germline CDR1 reads SGHNT; CDR2 reads YYREEE (reference sequence). Trimming pared 0 bases from V and 3 bases from J, leaving 9 bases between. The CDR3 has 15 residues. CDR3 coding DNA: TGTGCCAGCAGCTTGGGAGGGTATGACACCGGGGAGCTGTTTTTT. Protein sequence: CASSLGGYDTGELFF.

This clone appeared a few times. The chain carries TRBV7-8 and TRBJ2-1; 8 nucleotides agree with TRBD2. Trimming cost V 1 base and J 6 bases; bases outside gene matches: 14. CDR3 length equals 18 residues. CDR1 SGHVS and CDR2 FQNEAQ come from the germline V gene. CDR3 amino acids: CASSLDRPGGSSFNEQFF. DNA of the CDR3: TGTGCCAGCAGCTTAGATAGACCGGGAGGGTCATCGTTCAATGAGCAGTTCTTC. The full variable domain, completed using reference TRBV7-8 and TRBJ2-1, is GAGVSQSPRYKVAKRGQDVALRCDPISGHVSLFWYQQALGQGPEFLTYFQNEAQLDKSGLPSDRFFAERPEGSVSTLKIQRTQQEDSAVYLCASSLDRPGGSSFNEQFFGPGTRLTVL.

This clone has only a few counts. The chain couples TRBV2 to TRBJ2-6; unclear D gene. Trimming left V 2 bases short and J 12 bases short, with 17 bases between. CDR3 length equals 15 residues. Germline loops: CDR1 SNHLY, CDR2 FYNNEI. The CDR3 protein is CASSESTGPYGVLTF. DNA of the CDR3: TGTGCCAGCAGTGAATCAACCGGGCCCTACGGCGTCCTGACTTTC.

In regard to this clone: The same CDR3 can be traced to other DNA sequences in this sample. This chain links TRBV5-4 with TRBJ2-5; 8 bases are a match to TRBD1. The CDR3 runs to 13 residues. Losses at the gene ends were 4 bases for V and 4 bases for J; bases not matched to a gene: 3. Germline loops: CDR1 SGHNT, CDR2 YYREEE (reference sequence). CDR3 in amino acids: CASSLQGGETQYF. Here the CDR3 DNA reads TGTGCCAGCAGCCTACAGGGGGGAGAGACCCAGTACTTC.

V usage is TRBV15 and J usage is TRBJ1-2, with TRBD1 identical over 7 bases. Germline CDR1 LNHNV, CDR2 YYDKDF (reference sequence). V shed 5 bases and J 4 bases; nucleotides not matched to a gene: 7. The CDR3 is 14 amino acids. The CDR3 is CATSGGGGSYGYTF. DNA of the CDR3: TGTGCCACCAGCGGAGGGGGCGGTAGCTATGGCTACACCTTC.

This clone was counted between two and nine times. The chain combines TRBV19 with TRBJ1-2; no definite D call. Trimming left V 4 bases short and J 4 bases short, with 13 bases between. The CDR3 is made up of 14 amino acids. Germline V gene lookup returns CDR1 LNHDA and CDR2 SQIVND (reference sequence). DNA of the CDR3: TGTGCCAGTAGTACCTCAAGGGTTCTCTATGGCTACACCTTC. This codes for CASSTSRVLYGYTF. Variable domain in full (rest from reference TRBV19 and TRBJ1-2): DGGITQSPKYLFRKEGQNVTLSCEQNLNHDAMYWYRQDPGQGLRLIYYSQIVNDFQKGDIAEGYSVSREKKESFPLTVTSAQKNPTAFYLCASSTSRVLYGYTFGSGTRLTVV.

This clone occurred a few times. V usage is TRBV4-1 and J usage is TRBJ2-7; D may be TRBD1 or TRBD2 (5 bases each). Trimming removed 5 bases from V and 2 bases from J, with 13 bases in between. The germline CDR1 and CDR2 sequences are MGHRA and YSYEKL. This CDR3 is built from 14 residues. In DNA, the CDR3 is TGCGCCAGCAGCGGGGACCAGCTGGCCTACGAGCAGTACTTC. Protein product: CASSGDQLAYEQYF.